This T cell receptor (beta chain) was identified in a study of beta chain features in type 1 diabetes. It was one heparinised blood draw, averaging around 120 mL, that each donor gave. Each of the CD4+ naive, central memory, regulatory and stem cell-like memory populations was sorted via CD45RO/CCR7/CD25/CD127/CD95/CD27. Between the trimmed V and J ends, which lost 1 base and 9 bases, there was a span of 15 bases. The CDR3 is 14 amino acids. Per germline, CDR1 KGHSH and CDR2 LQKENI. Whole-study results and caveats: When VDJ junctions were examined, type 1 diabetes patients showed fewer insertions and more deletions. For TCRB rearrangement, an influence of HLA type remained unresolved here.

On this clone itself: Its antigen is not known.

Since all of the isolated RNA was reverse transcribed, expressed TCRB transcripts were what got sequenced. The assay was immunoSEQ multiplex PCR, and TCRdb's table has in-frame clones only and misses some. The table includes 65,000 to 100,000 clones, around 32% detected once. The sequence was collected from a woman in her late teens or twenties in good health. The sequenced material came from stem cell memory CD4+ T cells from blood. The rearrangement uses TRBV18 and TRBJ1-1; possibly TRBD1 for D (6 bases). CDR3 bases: TGTGCCAGCTCACCACGAGACAGGACCCAAAAAGCTTTCTTT. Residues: CASSPRDRTQKAFF.